A selection of T cell receptor beta chains follows, all from one sample in a study of T cells in Graves' hyperthyroidism and ophthalmopathy. TCRdb re-derived calls from the multiplex PCR reads in MiXCR, one entry per CDR3 protein. The table includes approximately 560,000 distinct CDR3 sequences, around 46% detected once. Material for sequencing was peripheral blood or thyroid tissue (not recorded which). The receptors here all came from a woman younger than 35 with Graves' hyperthyroidism. CDR3s include the opening cysteine and the closing phenylalanine or tryptophan. Fields, in order: J gene, V gene, D gene, clone size, CDR3 DNA, CDR3 protein. The D gene is left open where the match is weak. Not every row has a clone size; where given, it reads once, few, many or a size class.

TRBJ1-5,TRBV20-1,NA,few,TGCAGTGCTACCCCGGATAGCAATCAGCCCCAGCATTTT,CSATPDSNQPQHF
TRBJ1-1,TRBV20-1,TRBD1,few,TGCAGTGCCCCAGACAGGGTTGGCGAAGCTTTCTTT,CSAPDRVGEAFF
TRBJ2-7,TRBV25-1,TRBD1,NA,TGTGCCGACGGTGGGACAGGATCCTACGAGCAGTACTTC,CADGGTGSYEQYF
TRBJ1-1,TRBV11-2,TRBD1,few,TGTGCCAGCAGCCAGGCAGGGGGTGCTTTCTTT,CASSQAGGAFF
TRBJ1-5,TRBV2,NA,NA,TGTGCCAGCAGTCCGTGGACCGGCGCGGGCAATCAGCCCCAGCATTTT,CASSPWTGAGNQPQHF
TRBJ2-7,TRBV14,NA,NA,TGTGCCAGCAGCCAAGATCAAGGGAACTACGAGCAGTACTTC,CASSQDQGNYEQYF
TRBJ2-3,TRBV24-1,NA,many,TGTGCCACCAGTGCCCGGGACTTGGATACGCAGTATTTT,CATSARDLDTQYF
TRBJ1-5,TRBV10-3,TRBD1,NA,TGTGCCAGCAGTAACAGGGGGCGCGGTCAGCCCCAGCATTTT,CASSNRGRGQPQHF
TRBJ2-2,TRBV29-1,NA,NA,TGCAGTGCTAGAGATGGCCTGACCGGCGGGGAGCTGTTTTTT,CSARDGLTGGELFF
TRBJ1-2,TRBV20-1,NA,NA,TGCAGTGCTAGGGGCGAAGGAGACGGCTACACCTTC,CSARGEGDGYTF
TRBJ2-7,TRBV14,NA,many,TGTGCCAGCAGCGCCACCCGACAGACACAGCACTTC,CASSATRQTQHF
TRBJ1-1,TRBV25-1,NA,few,TGTGCCAGCTCACCACAGACAGCCATTTACACTGAAGCTTTCTTT,CASSPQTAIYTEAFF
TRBJ1-5,TRBV7-9,NA,few,TGTGCCAGCATCCAGCCCCAGCATTTT,CASIQPQHF
TRBJ2-7,TRBV14,NA,NA,TGTGCCAGCAGCCAAGAGGACGCCTACTCCCACGAGCAGTACTTC,CASSQEDAYSHEQYF
TRBJ1-5,TRBV12-3/TRBV12-4,TRBD1,few,TGTGCCAGCAGTTTTGCGACAGGGATGTATCAGCCCCAGCATTTT,CASSFATGMYQPQHF
TRBJ2-2,TRBV10-3,NA,NA,TGTGCCAGCAAAGAGGTCACCGGGGAGCTGTTTTTT,CASKEVTGELFF
TRBJ2-5,TRBV12-3/TRBV12-4,NA,few,TGTGCCAGCAGCCCAGGGGAGAATGTGGAGACCCAGTACTTC,CASSPGENVETQYF
TRBJ1-6,TRBV7-9,NA,NA,TGTGCCAGCAGCAGGGGGGGCGGTTCACCCCTCCACTTT,CASSRGGGSPLHF
TRBJ2-5,TRBV7-9,TRBD1,once,TGTGCCAGCACCCCCTGGACAGGGGGAACCCAAGAGACCCAGTACTTC,CASTPWTGGTQETQYF
TRBJ2-7,TRBV19,NA,NA,TGTGCCAGTAGTATAGGAGTGGGCGAGCAGTACTTC,CASSIGVGEQYF
TRBJ1-6,TRBV12-3/TRBV12-4,NA,few,TGTGCCAGCAGGGAGAATAATTCACCCCTCCACTTT,CASRENNSPLHF
TRBJ2-7,TRBV19,TRBD1,few,TGTGCCAGTAGCTCTGAGGACAGGGTCTACGAGCAGTACTTC,CASSSEDRVYEQYF
TRBJ1-2,TRBV20-1,NA,few,TGCAGTGCTCCCCGGCGGGACGGACAATCTACGAACTATGGCTACACCTTC,CSAPRRDGQSTNYGYTF
TRBJ1-6,TRBV2,TRBD1,NA,TGTGCCAGCAGGCGTCCCGGGACAGGGGGCAATTCACCCCTCCACTTT,CASRRPGTGGNSPLHF
TRBJ1-1,TRBV6-1,NA,NA,TGTGCCAGCAGTGAAGCTTTTACCTCAAGCACTGAAGCTTTCTTT,CASSEAFTSSTEAFF
TRBJ2-5,TRBV6-1,NA,once,TGTGCCAGCAGCAACCGCGAAAAAGAGACCCAGTACTTC,CASSNREKETQYF
TRBJ2-2,TRBV6-4,NA,NA,TGTGCCAGCAGTGATCGGGGGCTATCGAACACCGGGGAGCTGTTTTTT,CASSDRGLSNTGELFF
TRBJ1-2,TRBV7-9,NA,few,TGTGCCAGCAGCTTGGTCAGTGCAACTAACTATGGCTACACCTTC,CASSLVSATNYGYTF
TRBJ1-2,TRBV6-6,NA,many,TGTGCCAGCATCTCTCGGGGCTACTATGGCTACACCTTC,CASISRGYYGYTF
TRBJ1-2,TRBV29-1,NA,NA,TGCAGCGTTACGACTGAGGGGGACTATGGCTACACCTTC,CSVTTEGDYGYTF
TRBJ1-1,TRBV9,NA,many,TGTGCCAGCAGCGCGTACCGGGACGTGGAAGCTTTCTTT,CASSAYRDVEAFF
TRBJ2-7,TRBV7-8,NA,few,TGTGCCTGGAGTGTATCCTACGAGCAGTACTTC,CAWSVSYEQYF
TRBJ1-2,TRBV15,TRBD1,many,TGTGCCACCAGCAGCCGGGACAGCAGATTCTATGGCTACACCTTC,CATSSRDSRFYGYTF
TRBJ1-2,TRBV2,NA,few,TGTGCCAGCACCCCGGCAGGGTCCCTCTATGGCTACACCTTC,CASTPAGSLYGYTF
TRBJ2-7,TRBV6-1,TRBD1,NA,TGTGCCAGCAGTGAGGTAGGGGGCCGGGAGCAGTACTTC,CASSEVGGREQYF
TRBJ2-7,TRBV24-1,TRBD2,NA,TGTGCCACCAGTGGCCCAGGGACTAGTTCCTACGAGCAGTACTTC,CATSGPGTSSYEQYF
TRBJ2-7,TRBV2,TRBD2,NA,TGTGCCAGCAGTTCCGGACTAGCGGGAGGGCCATCCTACGAGCAGTACTTC,CASSSGLAGGPSYEQYF
TRBJ2-7,TRBV19,NA,NA,TGTGCCAGTAGTACAAAGACAGCCTACAAGCAGTACTTC,CASSTKTAYKQYF
TRBJ2-7,TRBV25-1,NA,NA,TGTGCCAGCGGCGACTGGGGGGAAAATCGCGACGAGCAGTACTTC,CASGDWGENRDEQYF
TRBJ2-5,TRBV4-1,NA,few,TGCGCCAGCAGCCAAGGGTCCGTACAAGAGACCCAGTACTTC,CASSQGSVQETQYF
TRBJ1-3,TRBV2,NA,few,TGTGCCAGCAGTTTATCAGTCTCTGGAAACACCATATATTTT,CASSLSVSGNTIYF
TRBJ2-5,TRBV19,NA,NA,TGTGCCAGCAACAGGGAAGGCTTGAGGGTCGTAGAGACCCAGTACTTC,CASNREGLRVVETQYF
TRBJ1-2,TRBV7-2,NA,many,TGTGCCAGCAGCTTAGACCTGGGAGGGTACTATGGCTACACCTTC,CASSLDLGGYYGYTF
TRBJ1-1,TRBV7-2,NA,NA,TGTGCCAGCAGCTTGGTTGGCATCCTGAACACTGAAGCTTTCTTT,CASSLVGILNTEAFF
TRBJ2-2,TRBV20-1,NA,few,TGCAGTGCTAGAGCAGGGGAGTACAACGGGGAGCTGTTTTTT,CSARAGEYNGELFF
TRBJ2-2,TRBV7-7,NA,many,TGTGCTAGCAGCCCATACTCGGGTCCGGCCGCCGGGGAGCTGTTTTTT,CASSPYSGPAAGELFF
TRBJ1-1,TRBV9,TRBD1,NA,TGCGCCAGCAGCAGGGGACAGGGGATGCCTGAAGCTTTCTTT,CASSRGQGMPEAFF
TRBJ2-2,TRBV2,TRBD2,NA,TGTGCCAGCAGCGGGGAGGGGATCGGGGAGCTGTTTTTT,CASSGEGIGELFF
TRBJ1-5,TRBV7-9,NA,NA,TGTGCCAGCAGCCGAAACAGGGATGGTCAGCCCCAGCATTTT,CASSRNRDGQPQHF
TRBJ1-1,TRBV7-9,NA,many,TGTGCCAGCAGCTTTGGAAAGATGAACACTGAAGCTTTCTTT,CASSFGKMNTEAFF
TRBJ2-5,TRBV7-9,NA,many,TGTGCCAGCAGCTTAGGTGCACAGTGGGAGACCCAGTACTTC,CASSLGAQWETQYF
TRBJ1-2,TRBV29-1,TRBD1,NA,TGCAGCGTCCCGGACAGGGGAAGCTATGGCTACACCTTC,CSVPDRGSYGYTF
TRBJ1-2,TRBV7-9,NA,few,TGTGCCAGCAGCGCGACAGTCGCCTATGGCTACACCTTC,CASSATVAYGYTF
TRBJ1-1,TRBV2,NA,few,TGTGCCAGCAGCCAAGATATTGAGGGTGAAGCTTTCTTT,CASSQDIEGEAFF